The 23 T cell receptor beta chains in this list originate from one sample, sequenced in a study of blood T cell repertoires in COVID-19. The repertoire was sequenced with immunoSEQ multiplex PCR; TCRdb's copy has only in-frame clones and lacks some. The sample lists over 300,000 clones, nearly 90% occurring once. The specimen sequenced was peripheral blood. The receptor source for this set is a man between 18 and 29 years old with active or convalescent COVID-19.

V gene TRBV7-2 combines with J gene TRBJ1-2; 9 bases line up with TRBD1. V lost 5 bases, J lost 2 bases, and 6 bases stayed unmatched. This CDR3 region has 15 residues. From germline, CDR1 is SGHTA and CDR2 FQGNSA. In DNA, the CDR3 is TGTGCCAGCAGCGAATACAGGGGGCGAAACTATGGCTACACCTTC. Amino acid sequence: CASSEYRGRNYGYTF. The full variable domain, with the rest looked up from reference TRBV7-2 and TRBJ1-2, is GAGVSQSPSNKVTEKGKDVELRCDPISGHTALYWYRQSLGQGLEFLIYFQGNSAPDKSGLPSDRFSAERTGGSVSTLTIQRTQQEDSAVYLCASSEYRGRNYGYTFGSGTRLTVV.

Here the CDR3 DNA reads TGTGCCAGCAGCGTAGTCTGGACAGGGGGTAACAATGAGCAGTTCTTC. Its translation is CASSVVWTGGNNEQFF. This chain links TRBV9 with TRBJ2-1; 10 bases map to TRBD1. CDR1 SGDLS and CDR2 YYNGEE come from the germline V gene. J was trimmed by 5 bases and V by 0 bases; bases with no gene match: 5. The CDR3 runs 16 residues.

About this clone: One end of the junction is discordant with germline, which a read error may explain. The rearrangement uses TRBV19 and TRBJ2-6; D perhaps matches TRBD1 (5 bases). Per the germline V gene, CDR1 is LNHDA and CDR2 is SQIVND (reference sequence). The CDR3 is 18 amino acids. CDR3 sequence (DNA): TGTGCCAGTAGTGTACTTCCAGGGTCTACGCCTGGGGCCAACGTGCTGACTTTC. Encoded protein: CASSVLPGSTPGANVLTF.

This clone was picked up one time. V and J are TRBV5-4 and TRBJ2-3, with 7 nucleotides matching TRBD1. Trimming removed 4 bases from V and 2 bases from J; junction bases left unmatched: 7. CDR3 length: 15 residues. Germline V lookup: CDR1 SGHNT, CDR2 YYREEE (reference sequence). In DNA, the CDR3 is TGTGCCAGCAGCATAACGACAGGGCTCACAGATACGCAGTATTTT. Residues: CASSITTGLTDTQYF.

The chain is built from TRBV29-1 and TRBJ2-1; possibly TRBD1 for D (6 bases). The V end lost 4 bases, the J end lost 9 bases, and 10 bases lay between the germline ends. The germline gives CDR1 SQVTM, CDR2 ANQGSEA. The CDR3 sequence is 11 residues long. The CDR3 loop is CSVGRGFEQFF. Written as DNA, the CDR3 is TGCAGCGTTGGCAGGGGTTTTGAGCAGTTCTTC.

The gene calls are TRBV28 and TRBJ2-3; 8 nucleotides line up with TRBD2. The CDR3 runs to 15 residues. CDR1 and CDR2 (germline): MDHEN, SYDVKM. Trimming cost V 5 bases and J 6 bases; bases outside gene matches: 10. The CDR3: CASSPGVAGSDTQYF. CDR3 sequence (DNA): TGTGCCAGCAGTCCGGGTGTAGCGGGGAGTGATACGCAGTATTTT.

The chain links TRBV9 to TRBJ1-4, with D possibly matching TRBD1 (6 bases). Deletions cut 3 bases from V and 1 base from J, with 13 bases between. This CDR3 contains 16 residues. Germline CDR1 is SGDLS and CDR2 is YYNGEE. CDR3 region: CASSARGGETNEKLFF. The DNA for the CDR3 is TGTGCCAGCAGCGCCAGGGGTGGGGAAACTAATGAAAAACTGTTTTTT.

This clone has more than one count but fewer than ten. V usage is TRBV23-1 and J usage is TRBJ2-7; the D gene is possibly TRBD2 (5 bases). Being an ORF, TRBV23-1 has a function that is uncertain. This CDR3 has 12 amino acids. This chain's CDR3 is CVAECGPCEQYF. Written as DNA, the CDR3 is TGCGTCGCAGAGTGCGGGCCCTGCGAGCAGTACTTC.

The chain has TRBV9 and TRBJ1-2, with 7 bases identical to TRBD1. Germline V gene lookup returns CDR1 SGDLS and CDR2 YYNGEE. The CDR3 is made up of 15 amino acids. V was clipped by 4 bases and J by 10 bases; unmatched bases: 16. The CDR3 DNA follows: TGTGCCAGCAGCCAGGACAGGCCCGAGGGGTCGGCCTACACCTTC. Amino acid sequence: CASSQDRPEGSAYTF.

CDR3 residues: CASVRRSHGNTEAFF. The CDR3 nucleotides read TGTGCCAGCGTCAGGCGATCCCATGGGAACACTGAAGCTTTCTTT. The chain is built from TRBV28 and TRBJ1-1; D gene uncertain. V was cut by 8 bases and J by 1 base, with 17 bases left in between. This CDR3 is 15 amino acids long. CDR1 and CDR2 from the germline V gene are MDHEN and SYDVKM.

This chain's CDR3 is CASSARTKIQGVVEKLFF. DNA of the CDR3: TGTGCCAGCAGCGCCCGCACAAAGATACAGGGGGTAGTTGAAAAACTGTTTTTT. The genes are TRBV4-2 and TRBJ1-4, with TRBD1 matching over 8 bases. Germline V gives CDR1 LGHNA, CDR2 YNFKEQ. The CDR3 runs 18 residues. The junction had 18 bases not matched to a gene; V was cut back by 5 bases and J by 7 bases.

In this sample, this clone turned up once. The J gene is TRBJ2-3, the V gene TRBV5-4; D is unresolved. This CDR3 region has 14 residues. V was shortened by 6 bases and J by 1 base, with 12 bases between the two germline ends. CDR1 and CDR2 from the germline V gene are SGHNT and YYREEE (reference sequence). The CDR3 nucleotides are TGTGCCAGCAAACTACGAGGAGGCACAGATACGCAGTATTTT. Protein sequence: CASKLRGGTDTQYF.

This clone is a singleton in its sample. This sequence joins TRBV5-1 and TRBJ2-4; the match to TRBD2 covers 10 bases. The CDR3 extends over 19 amino acids. V was pared by 0 bases and J by 1 base, with 10 bases of the junction left unmatched. Germline V gene sequence: CDR1 SGHRS, CDR2 YFSETQ. CDR3 region: CASSLARSSGSEAKNIQYF. The CDR3 coding sequence is TGCGCCAGCAGCTTGGCCCGGTCTAGCGGGAGTGAGGCCAAAAACATTCAGTACTTC.

This sequence joins TRBV7-2 and TRBJ2-2; 8 bases agree with TRBD2. The CDR3 extends over 15 amino acids. Germline V gene sequence: CDR1 SGHTA, CDR2 FQGNSA. Germline trimming cut 1 base from V and 6 bases from J; bases unmatched to any gene: 4. CDR3 loop: CASSLVGLVSGELFF. CDR3 in DNA: TGTGCCAGCAGCTTAGTGGGACTAGTCTCCGGGGAGCTGTTTTTT.

In this sample, this clone turned up once. The chain combines TRBV7-8 with TRBJ2-1; TRBD2 agrees at 11 bases. Germline V gene data show CDR1 as SGHVS and CDR2 as FQNEAQ. The V segment lost 3 bases and the J segment 9 bases; nucleotides outside the gene matches: 4. This CDR3 is 14 amino acids long. For the CDR3, the DNA is TGTGCCAGCAGCTTGGCCGGGACTAGCGGTGAGCAGTTCTTC. Amino acids: CASSLAGTSGEQFF. Using reference TRBV7-8 and TRBJ2-1 for the parts outside the CDR3, the full variable domain is GAGVSQSPRYKVAKRGQDVALRCDPISGHVSLFWYQQALGQGPEFLTYFQNEAQLDKSGLPSDRFFAERPEGSVSTLKIQRTQQEDSAVYLCASSLAGTSGEQFFGPGTRLTVL.

The V call is TRBV27, the J call TRBJ1-2, with 7 bases matching TRBD1. The junction had 2 bases not matched to a gene; V was cut back by 4 bases and J by 0 bases. CDR1 is MNHEY, CDR2 SMNVEV, per germline (reference sequence). CDR3 size: 14 residues. The CDR3 loop is CASSSGQANYGYTF. The CDR3 DNA reads TGTGCCAGCAGTTCCGGACAGGCTAACTATGGCTACACCTTC.

The chain couples TRBV10-3 to TRBJ2-7, with 9 nucleotides matching TRBD1. The CDR3 has 19 amino acids. Germline V gene lookup returns CDR1 ENHRY and CDR2 SYGVKD. The V and J ends lost 6 bases and 5 bases, in that order; junction bases with no gene match: 23. CDR3 DNA sequence: TGTGCCATCAGGAGCCCGGTATCGCGGACAGGGGCTTTGGTTCACGAGCAGTACTTC. Residues: CAIRSPVSRTGALVHEQYF.

The V gene is TRBV27, the J gene TRBJ2-7; the D gene is possibly TRBD1 (5 bases). There are 13 residues in the CDR3. Trimming pared 4 bases from V and 1 base from J, leaving 8 bases between. Germline V CDR1 and CDR2: MNHEY, SMNVEV (reference sequence). CDR3 coding DNA: TGTGCCAGCAGTTATGACAGATCCTACGAGCAGTACTTC. Translation gives CASSYDRSYEQYF.

This chain links TRBV27 with TRBJ2-5, with TRBD1 as a possible D gene (6 bases). This CDR3 comprises 16 residues. CDR1 is MNHEY and CDR2 is SMNVEV in the germline V gene (reference sequence). V lost 0 bases and J 1 base, leaving 12 bases between the germline ends. The CDR3 DNA follows: TGTGCCAGCAGTTTATCGAAAGGCAGGGGCCAAGAGACCCAGTACTTC. Protein: CASSLSKGRGQETQYF.

This sequence joins TRBV9 and TRBJ1-3; the D gene is possibly TRBD1 (5 bases). Germline values: CDR1 SGDLS, CDR2 YYNGEE. Between the trimmed V and J ends, which lost 4 bases and 0 bases, there was a span of 11 bases. The CDR3 sequence is 15 residues long. CDR3 DNA: TGTGCCAGCAGCCCCGGGGGGAGCTCTGGAAACACCATATATTTT. Its protein is CASSPGGSSGNTIYF.

The rearrangement links TRBV19 to TRBJ2-4, with D unresolved. V dropped 4 bases and J dropped 1 base, with 8 bases sitting between them. This CDR3 has 14 amino acids. Germline CDR1 reads LNHDA; CDR2 reads SQIVND (reference sequence). CDR3 region: CASSNLLAKNIQYF. Here the CDR3 DNA reads TGTGCCAGTAGTAACCTACTCGCCAAAAACATTCAGTACTTC.

This chain links TRBV11-1 with TRBJ2-5; possible D gene TRBD2, 6 bases. Trimming stripped 1 base from V and 4 bases from J, with 10 bases between. Germline CDR1 is SGHAT and CDR2 is FQDESV (reference sequence). This CDR3 has 14 residues. The CDR3 here is CASSLGEERETQYF. CDR3 in DNA: TGTGCCAGCAGCTTAGGGGAGGAGAGAGAGACCCAGTACTTC.

As concerns this clone: Other nucleotide sequences in the sample specify the same CDR3. This rearrangement joins TRBV9 to TRBJ1-1; D possibly corresponds to TRBD1 (5 bases). Trimming removed 4 bases at V and 5 bases at J, with 15 bases between. The CDR3 is made up of 14 amino acids. CDR1 and CDR2 from the germline V gene are SGDLS and YYNGEE. CDR3 nucleotides: TGTGCCAGCAGCCCCGGGGGGGGAGGGACTGAAGCTTTCTTT. It encodes CASSPGGGGTEAFF.